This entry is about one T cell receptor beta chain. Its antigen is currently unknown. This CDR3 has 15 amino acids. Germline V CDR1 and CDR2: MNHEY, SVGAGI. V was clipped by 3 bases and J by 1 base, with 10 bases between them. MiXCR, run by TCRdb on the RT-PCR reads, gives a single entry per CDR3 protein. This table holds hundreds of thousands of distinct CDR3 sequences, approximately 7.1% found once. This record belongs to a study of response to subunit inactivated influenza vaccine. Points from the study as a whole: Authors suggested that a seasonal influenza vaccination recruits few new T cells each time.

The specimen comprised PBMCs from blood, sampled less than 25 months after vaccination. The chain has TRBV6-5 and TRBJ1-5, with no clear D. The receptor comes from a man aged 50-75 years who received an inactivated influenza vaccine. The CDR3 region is CASSYSAESNQPQHF. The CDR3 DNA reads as TGTGCCAGCAGTTATTCGGCCGAGAGCAATCAGCCCCAGCATTTT.